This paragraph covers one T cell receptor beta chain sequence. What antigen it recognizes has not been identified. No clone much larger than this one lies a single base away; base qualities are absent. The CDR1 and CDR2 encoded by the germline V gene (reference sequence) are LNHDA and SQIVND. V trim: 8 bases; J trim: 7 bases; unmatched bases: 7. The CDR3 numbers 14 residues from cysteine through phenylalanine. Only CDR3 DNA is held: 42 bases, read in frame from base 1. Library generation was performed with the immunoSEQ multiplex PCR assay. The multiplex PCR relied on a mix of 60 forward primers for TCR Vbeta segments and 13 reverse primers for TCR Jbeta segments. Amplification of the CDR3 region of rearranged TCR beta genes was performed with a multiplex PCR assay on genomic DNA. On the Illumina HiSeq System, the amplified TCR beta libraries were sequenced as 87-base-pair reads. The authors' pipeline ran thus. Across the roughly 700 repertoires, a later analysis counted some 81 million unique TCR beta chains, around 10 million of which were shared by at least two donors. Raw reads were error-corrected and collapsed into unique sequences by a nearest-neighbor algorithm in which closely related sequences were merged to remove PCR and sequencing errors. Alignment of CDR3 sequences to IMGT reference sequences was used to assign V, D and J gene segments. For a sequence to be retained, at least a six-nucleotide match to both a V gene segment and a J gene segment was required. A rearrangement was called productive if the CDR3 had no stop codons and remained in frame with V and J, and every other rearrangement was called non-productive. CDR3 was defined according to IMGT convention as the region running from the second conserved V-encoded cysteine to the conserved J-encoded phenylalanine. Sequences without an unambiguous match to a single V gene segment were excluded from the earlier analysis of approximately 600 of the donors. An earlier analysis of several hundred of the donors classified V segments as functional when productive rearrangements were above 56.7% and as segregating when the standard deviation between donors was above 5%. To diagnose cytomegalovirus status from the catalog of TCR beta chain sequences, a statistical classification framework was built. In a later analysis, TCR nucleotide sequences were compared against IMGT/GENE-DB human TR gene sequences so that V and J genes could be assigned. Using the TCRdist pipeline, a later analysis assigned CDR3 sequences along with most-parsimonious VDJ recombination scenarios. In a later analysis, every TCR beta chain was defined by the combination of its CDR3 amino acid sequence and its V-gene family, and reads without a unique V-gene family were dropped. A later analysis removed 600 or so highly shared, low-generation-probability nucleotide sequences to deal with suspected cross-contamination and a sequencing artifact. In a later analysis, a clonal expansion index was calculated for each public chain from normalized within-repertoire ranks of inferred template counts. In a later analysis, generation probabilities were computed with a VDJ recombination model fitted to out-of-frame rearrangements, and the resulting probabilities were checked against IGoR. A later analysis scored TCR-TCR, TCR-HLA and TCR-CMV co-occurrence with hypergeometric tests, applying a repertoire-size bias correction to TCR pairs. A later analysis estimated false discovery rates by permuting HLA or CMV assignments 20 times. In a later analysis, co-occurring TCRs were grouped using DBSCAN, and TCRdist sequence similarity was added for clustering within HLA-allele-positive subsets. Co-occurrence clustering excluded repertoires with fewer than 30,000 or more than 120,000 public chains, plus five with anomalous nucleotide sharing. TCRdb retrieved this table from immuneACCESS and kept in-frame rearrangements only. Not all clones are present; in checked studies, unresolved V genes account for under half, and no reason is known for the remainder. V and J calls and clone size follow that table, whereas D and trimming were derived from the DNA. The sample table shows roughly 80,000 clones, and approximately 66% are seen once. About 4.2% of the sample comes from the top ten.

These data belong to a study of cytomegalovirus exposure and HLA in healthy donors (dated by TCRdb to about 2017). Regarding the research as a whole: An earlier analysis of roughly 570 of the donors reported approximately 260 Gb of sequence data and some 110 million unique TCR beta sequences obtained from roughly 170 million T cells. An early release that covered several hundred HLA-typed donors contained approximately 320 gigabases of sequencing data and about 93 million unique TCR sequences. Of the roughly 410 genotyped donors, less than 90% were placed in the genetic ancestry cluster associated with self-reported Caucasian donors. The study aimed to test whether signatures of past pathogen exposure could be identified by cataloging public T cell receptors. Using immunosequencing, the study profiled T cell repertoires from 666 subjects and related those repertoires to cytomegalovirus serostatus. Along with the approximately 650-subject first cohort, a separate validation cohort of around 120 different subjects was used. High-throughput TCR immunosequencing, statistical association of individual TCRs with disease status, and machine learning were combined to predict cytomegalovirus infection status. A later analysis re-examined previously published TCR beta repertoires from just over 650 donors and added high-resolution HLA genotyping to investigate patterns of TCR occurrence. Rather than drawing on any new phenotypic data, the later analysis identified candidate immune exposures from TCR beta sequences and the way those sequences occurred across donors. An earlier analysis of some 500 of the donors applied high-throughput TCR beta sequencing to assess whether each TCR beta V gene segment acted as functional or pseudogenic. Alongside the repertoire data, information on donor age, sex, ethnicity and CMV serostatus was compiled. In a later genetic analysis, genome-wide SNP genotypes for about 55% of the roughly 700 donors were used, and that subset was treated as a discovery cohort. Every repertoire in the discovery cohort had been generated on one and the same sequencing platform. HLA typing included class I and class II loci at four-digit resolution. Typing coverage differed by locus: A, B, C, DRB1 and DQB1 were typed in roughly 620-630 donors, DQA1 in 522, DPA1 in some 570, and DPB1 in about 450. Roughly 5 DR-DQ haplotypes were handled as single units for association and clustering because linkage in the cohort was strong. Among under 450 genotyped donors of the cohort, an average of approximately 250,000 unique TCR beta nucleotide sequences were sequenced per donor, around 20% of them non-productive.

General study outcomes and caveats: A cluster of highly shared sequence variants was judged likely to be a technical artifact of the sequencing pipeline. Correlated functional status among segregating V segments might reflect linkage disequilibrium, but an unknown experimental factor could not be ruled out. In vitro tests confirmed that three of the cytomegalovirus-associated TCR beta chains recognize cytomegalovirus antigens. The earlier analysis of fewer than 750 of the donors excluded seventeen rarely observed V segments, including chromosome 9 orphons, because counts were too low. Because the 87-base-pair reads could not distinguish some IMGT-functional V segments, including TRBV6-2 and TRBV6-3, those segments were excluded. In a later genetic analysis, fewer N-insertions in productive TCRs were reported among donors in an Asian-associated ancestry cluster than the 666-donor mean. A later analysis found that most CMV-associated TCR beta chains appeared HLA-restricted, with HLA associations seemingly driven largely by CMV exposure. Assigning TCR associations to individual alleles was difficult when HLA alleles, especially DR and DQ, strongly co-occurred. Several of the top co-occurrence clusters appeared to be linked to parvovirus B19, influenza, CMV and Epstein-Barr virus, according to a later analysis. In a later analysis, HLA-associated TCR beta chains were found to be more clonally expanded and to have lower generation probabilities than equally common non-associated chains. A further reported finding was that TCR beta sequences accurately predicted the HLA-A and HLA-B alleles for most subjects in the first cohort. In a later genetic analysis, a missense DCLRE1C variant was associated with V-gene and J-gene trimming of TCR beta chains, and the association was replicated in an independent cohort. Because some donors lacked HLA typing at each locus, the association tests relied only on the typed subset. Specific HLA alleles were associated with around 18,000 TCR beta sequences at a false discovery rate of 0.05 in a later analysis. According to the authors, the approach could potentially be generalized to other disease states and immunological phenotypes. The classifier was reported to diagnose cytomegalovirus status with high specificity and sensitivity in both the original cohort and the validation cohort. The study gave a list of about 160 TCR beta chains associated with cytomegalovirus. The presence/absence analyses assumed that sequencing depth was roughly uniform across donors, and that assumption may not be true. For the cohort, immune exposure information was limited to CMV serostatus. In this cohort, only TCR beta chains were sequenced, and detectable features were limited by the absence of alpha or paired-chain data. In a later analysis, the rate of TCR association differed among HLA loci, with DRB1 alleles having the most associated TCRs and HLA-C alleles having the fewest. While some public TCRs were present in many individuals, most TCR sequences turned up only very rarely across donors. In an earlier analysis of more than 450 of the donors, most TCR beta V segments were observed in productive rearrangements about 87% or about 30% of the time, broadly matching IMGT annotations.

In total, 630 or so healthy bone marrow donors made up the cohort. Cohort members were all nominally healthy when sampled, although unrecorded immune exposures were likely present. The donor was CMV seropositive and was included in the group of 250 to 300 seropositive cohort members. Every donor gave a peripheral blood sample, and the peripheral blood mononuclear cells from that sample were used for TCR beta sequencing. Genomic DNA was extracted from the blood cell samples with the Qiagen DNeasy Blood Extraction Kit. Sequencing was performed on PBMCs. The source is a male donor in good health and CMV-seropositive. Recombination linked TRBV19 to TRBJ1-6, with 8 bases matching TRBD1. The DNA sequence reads TGTGCCAGTCGATTCGGACAGGGCAATTCACCCCTCCACTTT. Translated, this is CASRFGQGNSPLHF.